The sequence of this T cell receptor (beta chain) was determined in a study of control samples from healthy donors and cancer patients. Only in-frame clones appear in the TCRdb table, and some are missing; sequencing was by immunoSEQ multiplex PCR. The sample consists of 130,000 to 150,000 clones, 93% of them appearing once. Germline assignment: CDR1 SQVTM and CDR2 ANQGSEA. This CDR3 is built from 13 residues. Trimming at V came to 5 bases and at J to 4 bases, leaving 5 bases not matched to a gene. The sequenced material came from blood. The receptor was isolated from a man in his late teens or twenties in good health. The chain combines TRBV29-1 with TRBJ2-1; 7 nucleotides agree with TRBD1. CDR3 amino acids: CSVRGGDYNEQFF. DNA for the CDR3: TGCAGCGTTAGAGGGGGCGATTACAATGAGCAGTTCTTC.